These T cell receptor beta chains were read from a single sample in a study of tumor T cells in aggressive B-cell lymphoma. TCRdb's copy holds only in-frame clones and misses some; the assay was immunoSEQ multiplex PCR. This sample has some 1,600 clones; more than 65% occur once, and the top ten carry roughly a tenth. Sequenced: tumor tissue. These receptor sequences come from an adult with diffuse large B cell lymphoma. CDR3s include the opening cysteine and the closing phenylalanine or tryptophan. D genes are given only for firm matches. The size field is filled for only some rows; it gives once, few, many or a size class.

.	TRBV5-6	TRBJ2-7	TRBD2	CASSPGLAAYEQYF	TGTGCCAGCAGCCCGGGACTAGCGGCCTACGAGCAGTACTTC
.	TRBV7-2	TRBJ1-1	.	CASSHPTAYTEAFF	TGTGCCAGCAGCCACCCGACAGCATACACTGAAGCTTTCTTT
.	TRBV11-2	TRBJ1-1	.	CASSLDLSMNTEAFF	TGTGCCAGCAGCTTAGATCTATCCATGAACACTGAAGCTTTCTTT
once	TRBV18	TRBJ2-7	TRBD2	CASSSTSDPYEQYF	TGTGCCAGCTCATCGACTAGCGATCCCTACGAGCAGTACTTC
.	TRBV5-1	TRBJ1-3	TRBD1	CASSLSGTGAGNTIYF	TGCGCCAGCAGCTTATCCGGGACAGGGGCGGGAAACACCATATATTTT
.	TRBV15	TRBJ1-2	.	CATSGRGGMEVIRGYTF	TGTGCCACCAGCGGGCGGGGGGGGATGGAGGTGATTCGAGGCTACACCTTC
.	TRBV4-1	TRBJ2-7	TRBD1	CASSRQGANEQYF	TGCGCCAGCAGCCGACAGGGGGCCAACGAGCAGTACTTC
.	TRBV11-2	TRBJ2-3	TRBD2	CASSLDATGGITDTQYF	TGTGCCAGCAGCTTAGATGCCACGGGGGGGATCACAGATACGCAGTATTTT
few	TRBV4-3	TRBJ2-3	TRBD2	CASSPGLAGDVGADTQYF	TGCGCCAGCAGCCCAGGACTAGCGGGAGATGTTGGTGCAGATACGCAGTATTTT
few	TRBV6-5	TRBJ2-7	.	CASSYSTSGSYEQYF	TGTGCCAGCAGTTACTCAACGTCGGGCTCCTACGAGCAGTACTTC
.	TRBV19	TRBJ2-7	TRBD1	CASSKQGASAYEQYF	TGTGCCAGTAGTAAACAGGGGGCTTCGGCCTACGAGCAGTACTTC
.	TRBV6-4	TRBJ1-1	.	CASRVNGLNTEAFF	TGTGCCAGCAGGGTAAACGGGTTGAACACTGAAGCTTTCTTT
.	TRBV11-2	TRBJ2-5	TRBD2	CASRQGAGLALIFQETQYF	TGTGCCAGCAGACAAGGGGCGGGACTAGCCCTCATATTTCAAGAGACCCAGTACTTC
.	TRBV2	TRBJ2-1	TRBD1	CASSEADRGVDEQFF	TGTGCCAGCAGTGAAGCGGACAGGGGGGTGGATGAGCAGTTCTTC
.	TRBV19	TRBJ2-1	.	CASSPGLNNEQFF	TGTGCCAGTAGCCCAGGACTAAACAATGAGCAGTTCTTC
once	TRBV5-1	TRBJ2-3	.	CASSLVGRASTDTQYF	TGCGCCAGCAGCTTGGTCGGCAGGGCATCCACAGATACGCAGTATTTT
.	TRBV5-6	TRBJ2-1	.	CASSLEAGNNEQFF	TGTGCCAGCAGCTTGGAAGCGGGTAACAATGAGCAGTTCTTC
once	TRBV4-2	TRBJ1-3	TRBD1	CASSQGGQRLGLPGNTIYF	TGTGCCAGCAGCCAAGGGGGACAGAGATTGGGCCTTCCTGGAAACACCATATATTTT
.	TRBV9	TRBJ1-2	TRBD1	CASSPWTGENYGYTF	TGTGCCAGCAGCCCCTGGACAGGGGAAAACTATGGCTACACCTTC
.	TRBV11-3	TRBJ2-3	.	CASSLEGGTSTDTQYF	TGTGCCAGCAGCTTAGAAGGCGGCACTAGCACAGATACGCAGTATTTT
once	TRBV9	TRBJ2-5	TRBD1	CASSAKRQGETQYF	TGTGCCAGCAGCGCAAAAAGACAGGGAGAGACCCAGTACTTC
.	TRBV7-3	TRBJ1-5	TRBD1	CASSSRTGNDQPQHF	TGTGCCAGCAGCTCCCGGACAGGGAATGATCAGCCCCAGCATTTT